This T cell receptor (beta chain) was captured in a study of regulatory T cells in long-lasting Graves disease (dated by TCRdb to about 2021). Background on the whole study: Antithyroid drugs had been taken for less than 3 months by newly diagnosed Graves' disease patients. TCR sequencing covered some 13 persistent and about 20 newly diagnosed Graves' disease patients, some 35 samples in total. Peripheral blood TCR sequencing and RNA sequencing compared persistent Graves' disease patients with newly diagnosed Graves' disease patients. The study was registered as a clinical trial and conducted in China.

Library preparation used multiplex PCR. TCRdb records Illumina HiSeq 4000 as the sequencer. CDR3 regions were amplified by Arm-PCR with iRepertoire HTBI primers to construct TCR beta libraries. Gel purification was performed on PCR products prior to sequencing. The study's own analysis went as follows. Gene usage analysis of CDR3 amino acid clonotypes relied on the 60 or so TRBV and 13 to 15 TRBJ segments identified across samples. Filtered high-quality paired reads were merged into contigs using COPE and FqMerger. BLAST was used to align contigs to the IMGT TRBV, TRBD and TRBJ reference genes, and CDR3 was defined following IMGT. Highly expanded clones were defined as clonotypes with a frequency above 0.1%. Shannon entropy was used to measure repertoire diversity, and the Gini coefficient was used to measure V-J evenness. Public clonotypes were defined as clonotypes shared by more than one individual. The raw public data were reprocessed by TCRdb itself: fastp quality trimming at Q25, MiXCR clonotype calling, in-frame beta chains only. Rows merge per CDR3 protein into single entries with the most common DNA and genes. The authors' filters were not applied to this entry. For this sample the table gives roughly 610,000 distinct CDR3 sequences, of which 16% were detected only once. More than 15% of the sample lies in the top ten.

What the research found in general, with its limitations: Peripheral blood alone was examined, since thyroid tissue, which constituted the primary lesion, could not be accessed. More public clonotypes were shared among persistent patients (under 3,000) than among newly diagnosed patients (966). Preferential use of TRBV28, TRBJ1-2 and TRBJ2-5 was observed in persistent disease, whereas TRBV20-1 and TRBJ2-1 were favored in newly diagnosed disease. Sequencing and analysis were restricted to the TCR beta chain. Compared with newly diagnosed patients, persistent Graves' disease patients had lower TCR Shannon entropy and fewer highly expanded clones, which suggests clonal expansion. The small sample size was acknowledged by the authors as a limitation that may reduce accuracy.

The germline V gene sets CDR1 to SQVTM and CDR2 to ANQGSEA. From the cysteine up to the phenylalanine, the CDR3 has a length of 14 residues. The retained sequence is limited to the CDR3, 42 bases, with the frame set at the first base. As concerns this clonotype: The target of this receptor is not known. At one end, the junction sequence differs from germline, possibly due to a read error.

The sample's time point label is to be understood as: newly diagnosed GD, antithyroid drugs for less than 3 months. RNA was extracted from PBMCs in TRIzol for both TCR sequencing and RNA sequencing. The diagnosis of Graves' disease was made according to American Thyroid Association guidelines. Patients were recruited from an endocrinology department in Xi'an, China. Each patient gave about 9.1 milliliters of peripheral blood, collected in an EDTA anticoagulant tube. PBMCs were isolated by Ficoll Paque Plus density gradient separation without further T cell sorting. An Agilent 2100 Bioanalyzer and agarose gel were used to check RNA quality, and a NanoDrop 2000 was used to measure RNA concentration. These same data were also listed under a study on T cells in Graves' hyperthyroidism and ophthalmopathy. That second report states: A patient counted as having stable Graves' hyperthyroidism if no progression to ophthalmopathy occurred over 18 months of follow-up. The hyperthyroidism patients were between 18 and 65 years old and newly diagnosed, with a disease duration of less than 2 months. The study excluded patients with uncontrolled infections, other autoimmune diseases, pregnancy or lactation. Diagnoses were established on the basis of clinical symptoms, serum thyroxine and TRAb, thyroid ultrasound, and orbital computed tomography. The TCR CDR3 was subjected to a first round of RT-PCR using the HTBI primer set and the Qiagen OneStep RT-PCR kit. Blood samples also contained most of the expanded thyroid clonotypes (frequency above 0.001), which suggests that blood repertoires may reflect thyroid immune responses. Ophthalmopathy was separated from stable hyperthyroidism by a 13 V-J signature model, with approximately 86% sensitivity and roughly 81% specificity obtained in cross-validation and 80%/75% obtained in testing. During validation, the model predicted progression to ophthalmopathy a median of around six months ahead of onset, with almost 71% sensitivity and 72% to 80% specificity. To identify TCR V-J signatures that set the groups apart, the researchers used a discovery cohort of more than 95 patients, made up of around 40 with Graves' ophthalmopathy and some 55 with stable Graves' hyperthyroidism. Prospective prediction of ophthalmopathy was tested in an independent validation cohort of 18 hyperthyroidism patients and 17 patients who later progressed to ophthalmopathy. The 95 to 100 discovery patients were randomly divided into training and test sets at a 7:3 ratio. Thyroid tissue and blood T-cell repertoires from several Graves' hyperthyroidism patients were also compared in the study. After blood sampling, hyperthyroidism patients were treated with methimazole at a starting dose of 30 mg daily, and ophthalmopathy patients were treated with high-dose intravenous methylprednisolone. The libraries were constructed in a second round of multiplex PCR and then size-selected and purified. Libraries were sequenced paired-end with 100 bp reads on an Illumina HiSeq2000. SOAPnuke was used to process the raw data, removing reads that contained adapters or uncalled bases, had a mean Phred below 15, or lacked an exact match to the constant primer or identifier. High-quality paired reads were merged using COPE v1.2.5, and each unique nucleotide sequence was defined as a clonotype. MiTCR v1.1 was used to align clonotypes to the IMGT TRBV, TRBD and TRBJ reference segments. The analysis included only V-J combinations with a frequency above 0.0001, which together covered over 98% of the repertoires. A TCS score was defined as the ratio between F50 (clonal expansion) and ExV (chaos), using BLOSUM62-based TCRdist between CDR3 peptides within each V-J. Welch's t-statistics and random forest reduced 450 to 600 V-J features to 13, which were used in a naive Bayes classifier (R e1071). Sample size was not statistically predetermined, and investigators were not blinded to group allocation. The paper reports TCR Vbeta CDR3 sequencing of about 140 peripheral blood samples: 40 to 45 ophthalmopathy, fewer than 80 hyperthyroidism and approximately 17 progressor patients.

This TCR was sampled from a woman in her 30s with Graves disease. Donor details come from another sample of the same person, matched by shared clones. The sequencing used peripheral blood mononuclear cells (PBMCs), collected at new diagnosis, from a patient treated with antithyroid drugs. The chain uses TRBV29-1 and TRBJ1-1; no D gene can be assigned with confidence. Here is the DNA: TGCAGCGTTCAAGAACAGCACATGAACACTGAAGCTTTCTTT. It specifies CSVQEQHMNTEAFF.